Reported below is one TCR beta chain. This specimen comes from a study of blood T cell repertoires in COVID-19. The CDR3 consists of 18 residues. J gave up 0 bases and V 2 bases, and 4 bases lay outside the gene matches. Germline assignment: CDR1 SGHNT and CDR2 YYREEE (reference sequence). TCRdb's copy holds only in-frame clones and misses some; the assay was immunoSEQ multiplex PCR. Among about 200,000 clones listed, around 78% were seen once. The chain links TRBV5-4 to TRBJ2-2; 13 nucleotides line up with TRBD2. The sample comprised peripheral blood. The sequence derives from a woman older than 75 with active or convalescent COVID-19. CDR3 in DNA: TGTGCCAGCAGCTTCCATGGACTAGCGGGGGCGAACACCGGGGAGCTGTTTTTT. It specifies CASSFHGLAGANTGELFF.